The rows below give T cell receptor beta chains drawn from one sample of a study of T-cell reconstitution after alpha-beta-depleted transplantation in children. One entry per CDR3 protein results from TCRdb running MiXCR on the PCR reads. Of 530,000 or so distinct CDR3 sequences in the sample, more than 20% were seen once. The sample here was PBMCs, taken before TCRalphabeta/CD19-depleted stem cell transplant. The receptors were gathered from a boy younger than two with Wiskott-Aldrich syndrome, due to receive a stem cell transplant. The CDR3 runs from the conserved cysteine through the conserved F or W. A D gene is named only where the DNA matches it firmly. Not every row has a clone size; where given, it reads once, few, many or a size class.

V	J	D	size	DNA	CDR3
TRBV29-1	TRBJ2-7	-	-	TGCAGCGTTGAAATCGGAAGCTCCTACGAGCAGTACTTC	CSVEIGSSYEQYF
TRBV25-1	TRBJ2-4	-	-	TGTGCCAGCACCAAAAACAGGGTAGTAGTTTTGTCAGAAAAAAACATTCAGTACTTC	CASTKNRVVVLSEKNIQYF
TRBV5-1	TRBJ2-7	TRBD1	once	TGCGCCAGCAGCTTGGGACAGGGCTATATCTACGAGCAGTACTTC	CASSLGQGYIYEQYF
TRBV6-5	TRBJ2-1	TRBD2	-	TGTGCCAGCAGTTACAAACGTGGCCTAGCGGGAAACTCCTACAATGAGCAGTTCTTC	CASSYKRGLAGNSYNEQFF
TRBV6-5	TRBJ1-1	-	few	TGTGCCAGCAGTTACTCAGGGGTCGGCGCTGAAGCTTTCTTT	CASSYSGVGAEAFF
TRBV28	TRBJ1-2	-	few	TGTGCCAGCGCAGGGGTAAATAACTATGGCTACACCTTC	CASAGVNNYGYTF
TRBV28	TRBJ2-5	TRBD2	few	TGTGCCAGCAGCAAACCGACTAGCGGACTGGGAGAGACCCAGTACTTC	CASSKPTSGLGETQYF
TRBV7-9	TRBJ2-2	TRBD1	few	TGTGCCAGCAGCTGGACAGGGGGCGGCACCGGGGAGCTGTTTTTT	CASSWTGGGTGELFF
TRBV10-3	TRBJ2-3	-	-	TGTGCCATCACAGCCGTTGCGGGGGCCTTCACAGATACGCAGTATTTT	CAITAVAGAFTDTQYF
TRBV6-5	TRBJ1-1	-	-	TGTGCCAGCAGCCCCGGGACTGAAGCTTTCTTT	CASSPGTEAFF
TRBV10-3	TRBJ2-1	TRBD2	-	TGTGCCATCAGTGAAATAATGGTAGCGGGGAACAATGAGCAGTTCTTC	CAISEIMVAGNNEQFF
TRBV10-3	TRBJ2-1	TRBD2	few	TGTGCCATCAGTGAGTCCAGCGGGGTTCTTAATGAGCAGTTCTTC	CAISESSGVLNEQFF
TRBV15	TRBJ1-2	-	few	TGTGCCACCAGCAGGGGGACGGGCTATGGCTACACCTTC	CATSRGTGYGYTF
TRBV20-1	TRBJ2-3	-	few	TGCAGTGCTAGAGTGGCGGGAAAGGGCACAGATACGCAGTATTTT	CSARVAGKGTDTQYF
TRBV20-1	TRBJ2-5	TRBD2	few	TGCAGTGCTAGGAGACTAGCGGCACAAGAGACCCAGTACTTC	CSARRLAAQETQYF
TRBV14	TRBJ2-3	-	-	TGTGCCAGCAGCCACTGGGACCGTTCCACAGATACGCAGTATTTT	CASSHWDRSTDTQYF
TRBV6-5	TRBJ2-7	-	few	TGTGCCAGCAGTTACAGGGGGATTTACGAGCAGTACTTC	CASSYRGIYEQYF
TRBV10-3	TRBJ2-5	-	few	TGTGCCATCCAAGACGGTGGATCAGAAGAGACCCAGTACTTC	CAIQDGGSEETQYF
TRBV11-2	TRBJ2-7	-	-	TGTGCCAGCAGCTTAGATATGGATACTAGACTGCGCGAGCAGTACTTC	CASSLDMDTRLREQYF
TRBV7-9	TRBJ2-3	-	-	TGTGCCAGCAGTCATCGGGACACAGATACGCAGTATTTT	CASSHRDTDTQYF
TRBV4-1	TRBJ2-7	-	-	TGCGCCAGCAGCCAAGATCGGGGGACAGAAGCCTACGAGCAGTACTTC	CASSQDRGTEAYEQYF
TRBV5-1	TRBJ2-5	TRBD2	few	TGCGCCAGCAGCTGGGGACTAGCGGATCAAGAGACCCAGTACTTC	CASSWGLADQETQYF
TRBV20-1	TRBJ2-7	TRBD2	-	TGCAGTTCCTTAGCGGGAGGCGCGCAGTACTTC	CSSLAGGAQYF
TRBV10-2	TRBJ2-5	TRBD2	few	TGCGCCAGCAGGAGGGGCGGCAGAACGAGGCGGGGGGAGACCCAGTACTTC	CASRRGGRTRRGETQYF
TRBV7-9	TRBJ2-2	-	-	TGTGCCAGCAGCTTAGCCCGTGAGGGGGAGCTGTTTTTT	CASSLAREGELFF
TRBV29-1	TRBJ1-1	-	few	TGCAGCGTTGGAGTCAGGCAGAACACTGAAGCTTTCTTT	CSVGVRQNTEAFF
TRBV12-3/TRBV12-4	TRBJ2-1	-	-	TGTGCCAGCAGTTTAGGCCCGCAGCAGCTCAATGAGCAGTTCTTC	CASSLGPQQLNEQFF
TRBV28	TRBJ2-2	TRBD1	few	TGTGCCAGCAGCCTTAACCTGCTGGGACAGGGTCAATTCCCCGGGGAGCTGTTTTTT	CASSLNLLGQGQFPGELFF
TRBV24-1	TRBJ2-3	-	-	TGTGCCACCAGTGACCGCGATTTAGGTACGCAGTATTTT	CATSDRDLGTQYF
TRBV25-1	TRBJ2-4	-	-	TGTGCCAGCAGCCCCGGAGGCGGCAAAAACAGTCAGTACTTC	CASSPGGGKNSQYF
TRBV7-9	TRBJ2-2	-	few	TGTGCCAGCAGCTGGTTTCTGCGCGGGTCGAACACCGGGGAGCTGTTTTTT	CASSWFLRGSNTGELFF
TRBV20-1	TRBJ2-2	-	-	TGCAGTGTGCGCCGGGGGAACACCGGGGAGCTGTTTTTT	CSVRRGNTGELFF
TRBV5-1	TRBJ2-3	TRBD2	-	TGCGCCAGCAGTCCCGGGAGGGATACGCAGTATTTT	CASSPGRDTQYF
TRBV6-5	TRBJ2-1	-	-	TGTGCCAGCAGTTACCAAGGGGCGCGGCGGGAGCAGTTCTTC	CASSYQGARREQFF
TRBV21-1	TRBJ2-2	-	-	TGTGCCAGCAGCATAATAACAGGGAAAAGCTCCGGGAACACCGGGGAGCTGTTTTTT	CASSIITGKSSGNTGELFF
TRBV30	TRBJ2-7	TRBD2	few	TGTGCCTGGAGGACACTAGCGGGGCGGAGCGAGCAGTACTTC	CAWRTLAGRSEQYF
TRBV10-3	TRBJ2-1	-	few	TGTGCCATCAGTCTAGCGTCCAATGAGCAGTTCTTC	CAISLASNEQFF
TRBV10-3	TRBJ2-5	-	-	TGTGCCATCAGTGAGGGTATGGGGCAGGGAGAGACCCAGTACTTC	CAISEGMGQGETQYF
TRBV20-1	TRBJ2-2	-	few	TGCAGTGCTAGAGGCACAAGGAACACCGGGGAGCTGTTTTTT	CSARGTRNTGELFF
TRBV5-1	TRBJ2-5	TRBD1	once	TGCGCCAGCAGCAACGGAGACAGGGGGGTACGGGAGACCCAGTACTTC	CASSNGDRGVRETQYF
TRBV2	TRBJ2-7	-	few	TGTGCCAGCAGAGGGGACATTTACGAGCAGTACTTC	CASRGDIYEQYF
TRBV7-9	TRBJ1-1	-	-	TGTGCCAGCAGCTTAGGGGCCCCAGGAAAAGCTTTCTTT	CASSLGAPGKAFF
TRBV7-9	TRBJ1-1	-	few	TGTGCCAGCAGCTTACAGGCAACTGAAGCTTTCTTT	CASSLQATEAFF
TRBV19	TRBJ1-4	-	-	TGTGCCAGTAGTCTCAGGGGAGGCGATGAAAAACTGTTTTTT	CASSLRGGDEKLFF
TRBV6-1	TRBJ2-2	TRBD2	few	TGTGCCAGCATGCATACGGGACTAGGGAGCACCGGGGAGCTGTTTTTT	CASMHTGLGSTGELFF
TRBV5-1	TRBJ1-3	TRBD1	few	TGCGCCAGCAGCTTCCAAATTTCACTACAGGGGGAAGAGAACACCATATATTTT	CASSFQISLQGEENTIYF
TRBV5-8	TRBJ2-7	TRBD1	-	TGTGCCAGCAGCTTGCACAGGGGGTACGAGCGGTACTTC	CASSLHRGYERYF
TRBV10-3	TRBJ2-3	TRBD2	-	TGTGCCATCAGGACTAGCGGGGGCAGCACAGATACGCAGTATTTT	CAIRTSGGSTDTQYF
TRBV27	TRBJ2-5	TRBD2	-	TGTGCCAGCAGCCGACTAGCGGGAGCCTCCCCGCAAGAGACCCAGTACTTC	CASSRLAGASPQETQYF
TRBV20-1	TRBJ1-4	-	-	TGCAGTGCTAGGGACGCAACTAATGAAAAACTGTTTTTT	CSARDATNEKLFF
TRBV6-2/TRBV6-3	TRBJ2-1	-	-	TGTGCCAGCAGTCACGGGGTAGGTGAGCAGTTCTTC	CASSHGVGEQFF
TRBV12-3/TRBV12-4	TRBJ2-1	-	few	TGTGCCAGCAGTCTGTCGGGGTTTAATGAGCAGTTCTTC	CASSLSGFNEQFF
TRBV5-1	TRBJ2-7	-	few	TGCGCCAGCAGCTTAACCGGGACCGAGGGCTACGAGCAGTACTTC	CASSLTGTEGYEQYF
TRBV29-1	TRBJ2-3	TRBD2	-	TGCAGCGTAGCACCCAGACTAGCGGTAATTAACACAGATACGCAGTATTTT	CSVAPRLAVINTDTQYF
TRBV11-2	TRBJ1-1	TRBD1	-	TGTGCCAGCAGCTTAGATCCCGGGACAGGGTGGGGCACTGAAGCTTTCTTT	CASSLDPGTGWGTEAFF